These 16 T cell receptor beta chains came from one sample sequenced in a study of blood T cell repertoires in COVID-19. The protocol was immunoSEQ multiplex PCR, while the TCRdb copy is restricted to in-frame clones and leaves out a portion. Here the sample spans 130,000 or so clones, roughly 80% being singletons. Sequences were obtained from peripheral blood. The receptors originated from a human donor in a cohort sampled during active COVID-19.

The rearrangement links TRBV5-5 to TRBJ2-7; TRBD1 aligns across 7 bases. The germline gives CDR1 SGHKS, CDR2 YYEKEE (reference sequence). CDR3 length: 14 amino acids. The trim removed 1 base at V and 6 bases at J, leaving 7 bases unmatched. CDR3 in DNA: TGTGCCAGCAGCTTGTTAGGGGGCAAATCCGAGCAGTACTTC. Protein product: CASSLLGGKSEQYF.

This chain joins TRBV11-1 and TRBJ1-2; 9 nucleotides align to TRBD1. The CDR3 loop spans 16 amino acids. Germline CDR1 and CDR2: SGHAT and FQDESV (reference sequence). The junction had 8 bases not matched to a gene; V was cut back by 3 bases and J by 3 bases. CDR3 protein: CASSFTGGAADYGYTF. CDR3 DNA sequence: TGTGCCAGCAGCTTTACAGGGGGCGCGGCGGACTATGGCTACACCTTC.

V gene TRBV10-2 combines with J gene TRBJ2-7; maybe TRBD2 (6 bases). Germline V gene data show CDR1 as WSHSY and CDR2 as SAAADI. The CDR3 contains 14 residues. Trimming took 6 bases from V and 6 from J, leaving 18 bases between them. CDR3 region: CASRSEGELSEQYF. For the CDR3, the DNA is TGCGCCAGCAGGTCGGAGGGTGAGCTCTCCGAGCAGTACTTC.

The rearrangement joins TRBV6-5 to TRBJ1-2; D is unresolved. Germline CDR1 reads MNHEY; CDR2 reads SVGAGI. The V end was cut by 2 bases, the J end by 4 bases, with 5 bases between. The CDR3 sequence is 12 residues long. CDR3 loop: CASSYRGYGYTF. DNA for the CDR3: TGTGCCAGCAGTTACCGGGGCTATGGCTACACCTTC.

The V gene is TRBV7-9, the J gene TRBJ1-1, with unresolved D. V was pared by 4 bases and J by 11 bases, with 11 bases between. CDR1 and CDR2 from the germline V gene are SEHNR and FQNEAQ (reference sequence). CDR3 length equals 11 residues. CDR3 DNA: TGTGCCAGCAGCTCCGGGAGGAAGGCTTTCTTT. Translated, it gives CASSSGRKAFF.

This clone was seen just once. The chain is built from TRBV2 and TRBJ1-4, with 8 bases fitting TRBD1. Germline CDR1 SNHLY, CDR2 FYNNEI. This CDR3 is built from 14 residues. Trimming took 7 bases from V and 7 from J; bases not matched to a gene: 8. CDR3 in amino acids: CASTPSRGREKLFF. Here the CDR3 DNA reads TGTGCCAGCACCCCTAGCAGGGGGCGTGAAAAACTGTTTTTT.

V usage is TRBV6-6 and J usage is TRBJ1-2, with a tentative D call TRBD1 (6 bases). V was clipped by 4 bases and J by 11 bases, with 20 bases between them. The CDR3 sequence is 14 residues long. In germline, CDR1 is MNHNY, CDR2 SVGAGI (reference sequence). In DNA, the CDR3 is TGTGCCAGCAGTTCACAGGGTCCGGCCCGTATTTACACCTTC. Protein sequence: CASSSQGPARIYTF.

The rearrangement joins TRBV19 to TRBJ1-1; D unresolved. Germline assignment: CDR1 LNHDA and CDR2 SQIVND (reference sequence). This CDR3 contains 14 residues. The V and J ends lost 1 base and 0 bases respectively, with 6 bases between them. CDR3 protein: CASSIGGMNTEAFF. CDR3 sequence (DNA): TGTGCCAGTAGTATAGGCGGGATGAACACTGAAGCTTTCTTT.

The gene calls are TRBV2 and TRBJ2-6; no clear D gene. Germline V lookup: CDR1 SNHLY, CDR2 FYNNEI. The V and J ends lost 6 bases and 1 base respectively, with 4 bases between them. The CDR3 covers 13 residues. The CDR3 sequence: CASRESGANVLTF. Written as DNA, the CDR3 is TGTGCCAGCAGGGAGTCTGGGGCCAACGTCCTGACTTTC.

CDR3 DNA sequence: TGTGCCAGCAGTGAAGACCCAGGGGGCTTCACAGATACGCAGTATTTT. The encoded protein is CASSEDPGGFTDTQYF. The rearrangement links TRBV6-1 to TRBJ2-3; 8 bases are shared with TRBD1. This CDR3 has 16 residues. CDR1 is MNHNS and CDR2 is SASEGT in the germline V gene. With V trimmed by 1 base and J by 2 bases, 5 bases remained unmatched.

In this sample, this clone turned up a few times. The rearrangement uses TRBV15 and TRBJ1-3; 7 bases line up with TRBD1. This CDR3 region has 17 residues. The junction had 10 bases not matched to a gene; V was cut back by 5 bases and J by 0 bases. Germline V gene sequence: CDR1 LNHNV, CDR2 YYDKDF (reference sequence). The CDR3 DNA reads as TGTGCCACCAGCGTTCCTGGACAGGCCGCCTCTGGAAACACCATATATTTT. This encodes CATSVPGQAASGNTIYF. Full variable domain (missing parts from reference TRBV15 and TRBJ1-3): DAMVIQNPRYQVTQFGKPVTLSCSQTLNHNVMYWYQQKSSQAPKLLFHYYDKDFNNEADTPDNFQSRRPNTSFCFLDIRSPGLGDTAMYLCATSVPGQAASGNTIYFGEGSWLTVV.

The V gene is TRBV27, the J gene TRBJ1-1, with a weak D call TRBD1 (5 bases). This CDR3 spans 15 amino acids. CDR1 is MNHEY, CDR2 SMNVEV, per germline (reference sequence). V shed 3 bases and J shed 4 bases, with 15 bases lying between them. CDR3 sequence (DNA): TGTGCCAGCAGTTTTAGCGGGGGAGGATTCACTGAAGCTTTCTTT. Protein product: CASSFSGGGFTEAFF.

This clone appeared a single time. The chain combines TRBV10-2 with TRBJ1-1, with TRBD1 identical over 10 bases. This CDR3 contains 14 residues. The trim removed 7 bases at V and 5 bases at J, leaving 7 bases unmatched. Germline CDR1 is WSHSY and CDR2 is SAAADI. In DNA, the CDR3 is TGCGCCAGCACCCGGACAGGGGGGGATACTGAAGCTTTCTTT. This codes for CASTRTGGDTEAFF.

The chain uses TRBV5-4 and TRBJ2-3; TRBD2 matches 8 bases. Germline CDR1 reads SGHNT; CDR2 reads YYREEE (reference sequence). The V segment lost 4 bases and the J segment 2 bases; nucleotides outside the gene matches: 9. The CDR3 length is 16 residues. CDR3 DNA sequence: TGTGCCAGCAGCCCCGGACTAGCCGCGCACACAGATACGCAGTATTTT. Encoded protein: CASSPGLAAHTDTQYF.

There are many counts of this clone. The gene calls are TRBV4-3 and TRBJ1-1; TRBD1 is a possible D gene (5 bases). The V end lost 0 bases, the J end lost 0 bases, and 14 bases lay between the germline ends. The CDR3 contains 17 residues. From germline, CDR1 is LGHNA and CDR2 YSLEER. CDR3 region: CASSQDMGQPLNTEAFF. In DNA, the CDR3 is TGCGCCAGCAGCCAAGATATGGGGCAGCCGCTGAACACTGAAGCTTTCTTT.

This clone was counted a single time. The V gene is TRBV4-1, the J gene TRBJ1-6, with 8 nucleotides matching TRBD1. The J segment lost 0 bases and the V segment lost 4 bases, leaving 2 bases of the junction unmatched. Germline assignment: CDR1 MGHRA and CDR2 YSYEKL. This CDR3 has 16 residues. The CDR3 DNA reads TGCGCCAGCAGCCGTGGACAGGGCTCCTATAATTCACCCCTCCACTTT. This encodes CASSRGQGSYNSPLHF.